The rows below give T cell receptor beta chains drawn from one sample of a study of cytomegalovirus exposure and HLA in healthy donors. Measured with immunoSEQ multiplex PCR; TCRdb has only the in-frame clones, and not every one. Of about 96,000 clones listed, around 74% are singletons. The sequenced sample was PBMCs. The origin of the receptors is a woman in her sixties or seventies in good health and CMV-seropositive. CDR3s include the opening cysteine and the closing phenylalanine or tryptophan. Fields, in order: D gene, V gene, clone size, J gene, CDR3 DNA, CDR3 protein. D genes are given only for firm matches. Clone size is given for some rows only: seen once, a few or many times, or a class if the clone is expanded.

>-|TRBV7-9|few|TRBJ2-3
TGTGCCAGCAGCCCAACCCGGGAGCTAAGGGCAGATACGCAGTATTTT
CASSPTRELRADTQYF
>TRBD1|TRBV27|-|TRBJ1-1
TGTGCCAGCAGTTTGATCGGGACAGGGGGCTGGGACACTGAAGCTTTCTTT
CASSLIGTGGWDTEAFF
>TRBD2|TRBV9|-|TRBJ2-7
TGTGCCAGTGAGACTAGCGGGGGAACCTACGAGCAGTACTTC
CASETSGGTYEQYF
>TRBD1|TRBV2|-|TRBJ2-7
TGTGCCAGCAGTGGGGGGGACAGGGTAGACGAGCAGTACTTC
CASSGGDRVDEQYF
>TRBD1|TRBV19|-|TRBJ2-7
TGTGCCAGTAGTATAACCGGGACAGGGGCCGAGCAGTACTTC
CASSITGTGAEQYF
>-|TRBV7-2|-|TRBJ1-3
TGTGCCAGCAGCTTAGTTAGCTCTGGAAACACCATATATTTT
CASSLVSSGNTIYF
>TRBD2|TRBV7-3|-|TRBJ2-1
TGTGCCAGCAGCTTAAAGGGGATAGCGGGAGCTCGCCTGTACAATGAGCAGTTCTTC
CASSLKGIAGARLYNEQFF
>-|TRBV12-5|-|TRBJ2-2
TGTGCTAGTGGCCCTACAGTCGGGGAGCTGTTTTTT
CASGPTVGELFF
>TRBD1|TRBV7-9|-|TRBJ1-2
TGTTCCAGCAGCTTAATGACAGGGGTTGATGGCTACACCTTC
CSSSLMTGVDGYTF
>TRBD1|TRBV9|-|TRBJ2-7
TGTGCCAGCAGCTCCGGGACAGGGGGCTCCTACGAGCAGTACTTC
CASSSGTGGSYEQYF
>TRBD1|TRBV5-1|-|TRBJ1-1
TGCGCCAGCAGCGTTAGTACAGGGGGCAACACTGAAGCTTTCTTT
CASSVSTGGNTEAFF
>TRBD1|TRBV7-9|-|TRBJ2-1
TGTGCCAGCAGCACGACAGGGGGCCTTAGCTCCTACAATGAGCAGTTCTTC
CASSTTGGLSSYNEQFF
>-|TRBV5-1|once|TRBJ2-5
TGCGCCAGCAGCGCTGACTACTTCCAAGAGACCCAGTACTTC
CASSADYFQETQYF
>TRBD1|TRBV5-4|-|TRBJ2-5
TGTGCCAGCAGCTTGATGGGGACAGGTCAAGAGACCCAGTACTTC
CASSLMGTGQETQYF
>TRBD1|TRBV27|-|TRBJ1-6
TGTGCCAGCGGAGTCGGGACAGGGGCCAATTCACCCCTCCACTTT
CASGVGTGANSPLHF
>TRBD1|TRBV5-1|-|TRBJ1-1
TGCGCCAGCAGCTTGCACCCGGGACAGCTGGGAGGTTTCTTT
CASSLHPGQLGGFF
>-|TRBV2|once|TRBJ2-7
TGTGCCAGCAGTGCTGTCTACGAGCAGTACTTC
CASSAVYEQYF
>TRBD1|TRBV5-1|-|TRBJ2-1
TGCGCCAGCAGCTTGGACCCCCCGGGACAGGGGACCAATGAGCAGTTCTTC
CASSLDPPGQGTNEQFF